Below are 32 T cell receptor beta chains sequenced from a single sample in a study of beta chain features in type 1 diabetes. All of the isolated RNA was reverse transcribed, so expressed TCRB transcripts were sequenced. Sequenced by immunoSEQ multiplex PCR; TCRdb stores in-frame clones only, minus some. The sample lists around 400,000 clones; over 13% were seen once. The specimen sequenced was naive CD4+ T cells from blood. These receptors were taken from a woman aged 18-29 years in good health.

The J gene is TRBJ2-7, the V gene TRBV11-1; 7 positions agree with TRBD1. Germline V gives CDR1 SGHAT, CDR2 FQDESV (reference sequence). V was clipped by 8 bases and J by 2 bases; unmatched bases: 9. This CDR3 region has 14 residues. CDR3 coding DNA: TGTGCCAGCTGCCCCGGGGACAGCCCCTACGAGCAGTACTTC. This codes for CASCPGDSPYEQYF.

The CDR3, as DNA: TGTGCCAGCATCCCGGGACAGAATATTTACAATGAGCAGTTCTTC. This gives the protein CASIPGQNIYNEQFF. V gene TRBV7-2 combines with J gene TRBJ2-1; 7 bases match TRBD1. This CDR3 has 15 amino acids. V shed 7 bases and J 4 bases; nucleotides not matched to a gene: 10. Germline V lookup: CDR1 SGHTA, CDR2 FQGNSA.

This clone was counted between two and nine times. This chain uses TRBV7-9 with TRBJ2-7, with D possibly matching TRBD1 (5 bases). CDR1 is SEHNR and CDR2 is FQNEAQ in the germline V gene (reference sequence). V lost 5 bases and J lost 1, with 15 bases in between. The CDR3 loop spans 15 amino acids. The chain's CDR3 is CASSVTGVDSYEQYF. As DNA, the CDR3 is TGTGCCAGCAGCGTTACAGGAGTAGATTCCTACGAGCAGTACTTC.

In DNA form, the CDR3 reads TGTGCCAGCAGTCGTCCCGGGACAGGGGTAAATGAGCAGTTCTTC. It specifies CASSRPGTGVNEQFF. J is TRBJ2-1 and V is TRBV14; TRBD1 matches 10 bases. V gave up 6 bases and J gave up 7 bases; unmatched junction bases: 9. From germline, CDR1 is SGHDN and CDR2 FVKESK. This CDR3 has 15 residues.

The rearrangement uses TRBV30 and TRBJ1-3; 9 bases agree with TRBD1. This CDR3 has 16 amino acids. V trimming: 2 bases; J trimming: 1 base; junction bases outside the gene matches: 6. CDR1 and CDR2 (germline): GTSNPN, SVGIG (reference sequence). This CDR3 is CAWSSRDRVSGNTIYF. The CDR3 DNA reads TGTGCCTGGAGTTCACGGGACAGGGTTTCTGGAAACACCATATATTTT.

The chain combines TRBV19 with TRBJ2-7; 10 nucleotides agree with TRBD1. Losses at the gene ends were 6 bases for V and 0 bases for J; bases not matched to a gene: 5. Germline V gives CDR1 LNHDA, CDR2 SQIVND (reference sequence). The CDR3 sequence is 15 residues long. CDR3 DNA sequence: TGTGCCAGTAGCTCCGGGACAGGGGCCTCCTACGAGCAGTACTTC. Translating gives CASSSGTGASYEQYF.

This clone showed up just a few times. V is TRBV9 and J is TRBJ2-3; possible D gene TRBD2, 7 bases. Germline V gives CDR1 SGDLS, CDR2 YYNGEE. This CDR3 contains 17 residues. Trimming took 3 bases from V and 8 from J, leaving 25 bases between them. CDR3 residues: CASSASYREGGFSTQYF. The CDR3 coding sequence is TGTGCCAGCAGCGCATCCTACAGGGAGGGGGGTTTCAGTACGCAGTATTTT.

The rearrangement links TRBV9 to TRBJ1-4; 7 bases match TRBD1. The trim removed 3 bases at V and 0 bases at J, leaving 8 bases unmatched. This CDR3 has 17 amino acids. Looked up from germline, CDR1 is SGDLS and CDR2 is YYNGEE. CDR3 loop: CASSGGTATATNEKLFF. In nucleotides, the CDR3 is TGTGCCAGCAGCGGCGGGACAGCGACTGCAACTAATGAAAAACTGTTTTTT.

This clone came up a few times. The chain is built from TRBV29-1 and TRBJ1-1, with D unclear. The CDR3 has 10 residues. V gave up 3 bases and J gave up 10 bases, with 9 bases separating them. The germline V gene has CDR1 SQVTM and CDR2 ANQGSEA. CDR3 nucleotide sequence: TGCAGCGTTGACAACTACGGAGCTTTCTTT. Residues: CSVDNYGAFF.

This clone was observed a handful of times. The same CDR3 arises from other DNA sequences in this sample as well. This chain connects TRBV5-1 to TRBJ2-5, with D perhaps TRBD1 (5 bases). CDR1 SGHRS and CDR2 YFSETQ come from the germline V gene. The V and J ends lost 2 bases and 1 base respectively, with 9 bases between them. The length of the CDR3 is 14 residues. The CDR3 region has the DNA TGCGCCAGCAGCTTAGGGGCTACCCAAGAGACCCAGTACTTC. This gives the protein CASSLGATQETQYF.

This CDR3 is CASRERNDGAYEQYF. The DNA for the CDR3 is TGTGCCAGCAGGGAAAGAAATGACGGAGCCTACGAGCAGTACTTC. This sequence joins TRBV28 and TRBJ2-7, with D uncertain. The germline CDR1 and CDR2 sequences are MDHEN and SYDVKM. With 6 bases removed from V and 2 bases from J, the gap between germline ends came to 17 bases. The CDR3 sequence is 15 residues long.

A few counts support this clone. This sequence joins TRBV19 and TRBJ2-1; TRBD2 agrees at 11 bases. With 8 bases clipped from V and 9 bases from J, the junction kept 6 bases outside the gene matches. Germline CDR1 reads LNHDA; CDR2 reads SQIVND (reference sequence). The CDR3 sequence is 13 residues long. The CDR3 here is CASRTSGLGEQFF. CDR3 nucleotides: TGTGCCAGTCGGACTAGCGGGCTAGGTGAGCAGTTCTTC.

This chain joins TRBV29-1 and TRBJ1-1, with unresolved D. V gave up 6 bases and J gave up 5 bases, with 13 bases separating them. The CDR3 has 12 amino acids. CDR1 and CDR2 (germline): SQVTM, ANQGSEA. CDR3 residues: CSVPGLGTEAFF. DNA of the CDR3: TGCAGCGTGCCTGGACTGGGGACTGAAGCTTTCTTT.

This clone was counted between two and nine times. The same CDR3 is also encoded by other DNA sequences in this sample. This chain joins TRBV7-2 and TRBJ2-7; D unresolved. The CDR3 loop spans 12 amino acids. Between the trimmed V and J ends, which lost 6 bases and 0 bases, there was a span of 6 bases. Germline CDR1 and CDR2: SGHTA and FQGNSA. The chain's CDR3 is CASSLSSYEQYF. The CDR3 DNA is TGTGCCAGCAGTTTGAGCTCCTACGAGCAGTACTTC.

The chain joins TRBV29-1 to TRBJ2-4; a possible D gene is TRBD1 (6 bases). The CDR3 totals 14 residues. CDR1 and CDR2 (germline): SQVTM, ANQGSEA. V gave up 1 base and J gave up 2 bases, with 9 bases separating them. The DNA for the CDR3 is TGCAGCGTTGAAGGAGGGACAACCAAAAACATTCAGTACTTC. Its translation: CSVEGGTTKNIQYF.

This clone was detected a few times. The chain carries TRBV10-3 and TRBJ2-1; 10 bases map to TRBD2. V lost 6 bases to trimming and J lost 8 bases; unmatched junction nucleotides: 7. CDR3 length: 14 amino acids. CDR1 ENHRY and CDR2 SYGVKD come from the germline V gene. This chain's CDR3 is CAIRKREGQDEQFF. As DNA, the CDR3 is TGTGCCATCAGAAAGCGGGAGGGCCAAGATGAGCAGTTCTTC.

This clone was found a few times. The V and J genes are TRBV7-9 and TRBJ2-3, with 8 bases matching TRBD2. This CDR3 is 15 amino acids long. Germline V gene sequence: CDR1 SEHNR, CDR2 FQNEAQ (reference sequence). V dropped 3 bases and J dropped 4; count of bases not matched to a gene: 6. In DNA form, the CDR3 reads TGTGCCAGCAGCTTGGGAGCGGGAGCCGCAGATACGCAGTATTTT. This translates into CASSLGAGAADTQYF.

The genes are TRBV18 and TRBJ1-5; D is unclear. Trimming shortened V by 1 base and J by 1 base, and 5 bases separated the two germline ends. The CDR3 consists of 14 residues. The germline V gene encodes CDR1 KGHSH and CDR2 LQKENI. CDR3: CASSPQESNQPQHF. As DNA, the CDR3 is TGTGCCAGCTCACCACAGGAGAGCAATCAGCCCCAGCATTTT.

This clone was observed a few times. The chain uses TRBV14 and TRBJ2-7; weak D call: TRBD1 (5 bases). The CDR3 is made up of 15 amino acids. Germline loops: CDR1 SGHDN, CDR2 FVKESK. Trimming removed 1 base at V and 0 bases at J, with 10 bases between. CDR3 sequence reads: CASSQVAGLSYEQYF. In nucleotides, the CDR3 is TGTGCCAGCAGCCAAGTGGCAGGGCTCTCCTACGAGCAGTACTTC.

This clone was found a few times. The V call is TRBV5-4, the J call TRBJ1-1; 9 bases agree with TRBD1. Losses at the gene ends were 3 bases for V and 4 bases for J; bases not matched to a gene: 7. Germline CDR1 SGHNT, CDR2 YYREEE (reference sequence). The CDR3 runs to 15 residues. This CDR3 reads CASSSNRGLGTEAFF. The DNA of the CDR3 is TGTGCCAGCAGCTCAAACAGGGGGCTCGGCACTGAAGCTTTCTTT.

The chain couples TRBV11-3 to TRBJ2-2; D is undetermined. CDR3 length: 12 amino acids. Trimming removed 5 bases at V and 8 bases at J, with 9 bases between. CDR1 is SGHNT and CDR2 is YENEEA in the germline V gene. The CDR3 nucleotides are TGTGCCAGCAGCCCCGGAGAAGGGGAGCTGTTTTTT. The encoded protein is CASSPGEGELFF.

A few counts support this clone. CDR3 sequence: CASTPFYGYTF. In nucleotides, the CDR3 is TGTGCCAGCACCCCGTTCTATGGCTACACCTTC. J is TRBJ1-2 and V is TRBV7-9, with D uncertain. The germline CDR1 and CDR2 sequences are SEHNR and FQNEAQ (reference sequence). Trimming stripped 7 bases from V and 4 bases from J, with 7 bases between. The CDR3 is 11 residues long.

This sequence joins TRBV6-5 and TRBJ2-1, with D possibly being TRBD1 (6 bases). Germline-derived CDR1 and CDR2 are MNHEY and SVGAGI. The CDR3 loop spans 15 amino acids. V lost 5 bases and J 8 bases, leaving 19 bases between the germline ends. CDR3 loop: CASSQDSLLADEQFF. In nucleotides, the CDR3 is TGTGCCAGCAGTCAGGACAGCCTTCTTGCGGATGAGCAGTTCTTC.

The rearrangement joins TRBV30 to TRBJ1-5; 8 bases align to TRBD1. CDR3 length equals 15 residues. The trim removed 2 bases at V and 6 bases at J, leaving 9 bases unmatched. The germline CDR1 and CDR2 sequences are GTSNPN and SVGIG (reference sequence). The CDR3 protein is CAWSTTGVFGQPQHF. The CDR3, as DNA: TGTGCCTGGAGTACGACAGGGGTTTTTGGTCAGCCCCAGCATTTT.

The table lists this clone with a few counts. V and J are TRBV4-2 and TRBJ2-7; possibly TRBD1 for D (6 bases). CDR3 length: 15 residues. The V gene's germline CDR1 is LGHNA and CDR2 YNFKEQ. V lost 2 bases to trimming and J lost 6 bases, with 17 bases between them. The CDR3 DNA is TGTGCCAGCAGCCAAAGTTACCAGCGAGGGGGCGAGCAGTACTTC. Translated: CASSQSYQRGGEQYF.

This clone was seen only a few times. This chain joins TRBV29-1 and TRBJ2-5; 14 bases map to TRBD2. The CDR3 totals 16 residues. J lost 6 bases, V lost 4 bases, and 10 bases had no gene match. Germline V gene data show CDR1 as SQVTM and CDR2 as ANQGSEA. CDR3 coding DNA: TGCAGCGTTGGTTTGGGACTAGCGGGAGCTTGGAAGACCCAGTACTTC. Encoded protein: CSVGLGLAGAWKTQYF.

There are a few counts of this clone. The V call is TRBV6-5, the J call TRBJ2-7; 8 bases are shared with TRBD2. V lost 0 bases and J lost 2; bases outside the gene matches: 6. From germline, CDR1 is MNHEY and CDR2 SVGAGI. CDR3 length equals 16 residues. The DNA for the CDR3 is TGTGCCAGCAGTTACTCCAGCGGGAGCTCCCCCTACGAGCAGTACTTC. This codes for CASSYSSGSSPYEQYF.

In its sample, this clone was seen a few times. The chain joins TRBV7-9 to TRBJ2-5, with 9 bases matching TRBD1. V lost 5 bases to trimming and J lost 2 bases; unmatched junction nucleotides: 12. There are 17 residues in the CDR3. The germline V gene has CDR1 SEHNR and CDR2 FQNEAQ (reference sequence). This CDR3 is CASSPQWTGAIQETQYF. DNA for the CDR3: TGTGCCAGCAGCCCTCAATGGACAGGGGCCATTCAAGAGACCCAGTACTTC.

This clone was observed a few times. The chain couples TRBV9 to TRBJ1-3; 7 bases align to TRBD1. Per the germline V gene, CDR1 is SGDLS and CDR2 is YYNGEE. The CDR3 covers 15 residues. The J segment lost 3 bases and the V segment lost 4 bases, leaving 7 bases of the junction unmatched. CDR3 nucleotides: TGTGCCAGCAGCTCGGGACAGAGGATTGGAAACACCATATATTTT. It is translated as CASSSGQRIGNTIYF.

The V and J genes are TRBV10-3 and TRBJ1-5; TRBD1 matches 9 bases. V was pared by 6 bases and J by 7 bases, with 10 bases of the junction left unmatched. From germline, CDR1 is ENHRY and CDR2 SYGVKD. This CDR3 region has 15 residues. This CDR3 is CAIRAGQGKSQPQHF. In nucleotides, the CDR3 is TGTGCCATCAGGGCTGGACAGGGGAAATCCCAGCCCCAGCATTTT.

The J gene is TRBJ2-7, the V gene TRBV2; 9 bases line up with TRBD1. Germline values: CDR1 SNHLY, CDR2 FYNNEI. The trim removed 2 bases at V and 6 bases at J, leaving 8 bases unmatched. The length of the CDR3 is 15 residues. As DNA, the CDR3 is TGTGCCAGCAGTGAAAGACCGGACAGGGGAGGCGAGCAGTACTTC. Its translation is CASSERPDRGGEQYF.

V gene TRBV18 combines with J gene TRBJ1-3, with a tentative D call TRBD1 (5 bases). Between the trimmed V and J ends, which lost 3 bases and 2 bases, there was a span of 8 bases. Germline assignment: CDR1 KGHSH and CDR2 LQKENI. CDR3 length: 14 amino acids. This CDR3 reads CASSPAGPGNTIYF. Written as DNA, the CDR3 is TGTGCCAGCTCACCGGCAGGGCCTGGAAACACCATATATTTT.